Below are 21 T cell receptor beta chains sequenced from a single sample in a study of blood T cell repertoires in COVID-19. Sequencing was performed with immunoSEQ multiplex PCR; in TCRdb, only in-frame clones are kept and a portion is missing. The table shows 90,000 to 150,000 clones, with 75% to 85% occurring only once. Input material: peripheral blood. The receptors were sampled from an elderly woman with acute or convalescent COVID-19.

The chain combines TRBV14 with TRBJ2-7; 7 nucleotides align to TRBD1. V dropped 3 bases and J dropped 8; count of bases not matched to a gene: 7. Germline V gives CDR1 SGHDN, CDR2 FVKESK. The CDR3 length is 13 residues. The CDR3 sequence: CASSQGTVNKQYF. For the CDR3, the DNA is TGTGCCAGCAGCCAGGGGACAGTTAACAAGCAGTACTTC.

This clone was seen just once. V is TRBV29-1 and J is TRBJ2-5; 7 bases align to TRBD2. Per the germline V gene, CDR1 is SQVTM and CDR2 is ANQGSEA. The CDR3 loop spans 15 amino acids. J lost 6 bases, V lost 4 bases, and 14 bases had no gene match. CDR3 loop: CSVGEGWGLLKTQYF. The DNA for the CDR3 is TGCAGCGTTGGGGAGGGTTGGGGACTTTTGAAGACCCAGTACTTC.

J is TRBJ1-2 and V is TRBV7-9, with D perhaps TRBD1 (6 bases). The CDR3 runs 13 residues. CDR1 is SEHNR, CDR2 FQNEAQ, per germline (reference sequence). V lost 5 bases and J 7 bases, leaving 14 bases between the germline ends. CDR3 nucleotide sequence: TGTGCCAGCAGCCAAGAGGGGGTGCGTGGCTACACCTTC. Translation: CASSQEGVRGYTF.

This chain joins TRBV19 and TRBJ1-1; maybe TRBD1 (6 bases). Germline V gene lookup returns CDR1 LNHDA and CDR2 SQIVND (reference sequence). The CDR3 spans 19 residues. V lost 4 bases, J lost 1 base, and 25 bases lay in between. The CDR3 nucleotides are TGTGCCAGTAGTAAAATGAGATTTATTACGACAGGCCCGAACACTGAAGCTTTCTTT. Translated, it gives CASSKMRFITTGPNTEAFF.

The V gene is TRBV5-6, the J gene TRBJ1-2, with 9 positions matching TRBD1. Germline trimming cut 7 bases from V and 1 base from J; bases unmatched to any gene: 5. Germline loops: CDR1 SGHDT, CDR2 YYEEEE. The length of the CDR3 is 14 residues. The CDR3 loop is CASFRTGVNYGYTF. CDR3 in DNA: TGTGCCAGCTTCCGGACAGGGGTTAACTATGGCTACACCTTC.

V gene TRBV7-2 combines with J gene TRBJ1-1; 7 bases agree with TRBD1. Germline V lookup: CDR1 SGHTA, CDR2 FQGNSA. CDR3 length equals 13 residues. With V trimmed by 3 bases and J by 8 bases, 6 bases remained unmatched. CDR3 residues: CASSLTSGQEAFF. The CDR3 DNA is TGTGCCAGCAGCTTGACTTCGGGACAGGAAGCTTTCTTT.

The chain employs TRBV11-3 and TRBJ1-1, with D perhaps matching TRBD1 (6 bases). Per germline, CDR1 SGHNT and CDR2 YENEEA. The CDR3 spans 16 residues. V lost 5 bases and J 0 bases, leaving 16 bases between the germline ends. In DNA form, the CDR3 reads TGTGCCAGCAGCCCCGGGGGGCAGGGGTTGAACACTGAAGCTTTCTTT. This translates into CASSPGGQGLNTEAFF.

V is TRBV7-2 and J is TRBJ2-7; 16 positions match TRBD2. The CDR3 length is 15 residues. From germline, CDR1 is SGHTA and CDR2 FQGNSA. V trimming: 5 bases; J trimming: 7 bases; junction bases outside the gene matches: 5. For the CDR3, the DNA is TGTGCCAGCAGCCAGGGACTAGCGGGAGGGCTTGAGCAGTACTTC. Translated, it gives CASSQGLAGGLEQYF.

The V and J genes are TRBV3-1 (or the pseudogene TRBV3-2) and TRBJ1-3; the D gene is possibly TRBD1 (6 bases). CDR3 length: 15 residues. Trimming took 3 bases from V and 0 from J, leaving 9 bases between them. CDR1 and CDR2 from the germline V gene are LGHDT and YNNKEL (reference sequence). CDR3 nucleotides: TGTGCCAGCAGCCACGTACAGGGCTCTGGAAACACCATATATTTT. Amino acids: CASSHVQGSGNTIYF.

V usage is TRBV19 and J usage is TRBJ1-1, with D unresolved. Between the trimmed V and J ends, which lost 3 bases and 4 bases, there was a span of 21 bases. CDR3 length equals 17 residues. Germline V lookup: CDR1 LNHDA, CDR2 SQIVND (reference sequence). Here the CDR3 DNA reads TGTGCCAGTAGTATGTTAGGGCTGGGGAGGTCGACCACTGAAGCTTTCTTT. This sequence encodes CASSMLGLGRSTTEAFF.

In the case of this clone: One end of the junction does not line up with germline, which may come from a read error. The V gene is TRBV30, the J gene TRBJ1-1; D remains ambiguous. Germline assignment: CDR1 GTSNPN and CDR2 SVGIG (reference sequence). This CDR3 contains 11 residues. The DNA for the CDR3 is TGTGCCTGGAGTGATCGCTATGAAGTTTTCTTT. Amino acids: CAWSDRYEVFF.

As DNA, the CDR3 is TGCGCCAGCAGCCAAGATAGAGGCAGGGGGCGCGACGAGCAGTACTTC. Amino acid sequence: CASSQDRGRGRDEQYF. The V gene is TRBV4-1, the J gene TRBJ2-7, with 8 positions matching TRBD1. Germline trimming cut 0 bases from V and 5 bases from J; bases unmatched to any gene: 9. Germline CDR1 reads MGHRA; CDR2 reads YSYEKL. The length of the CDR3 is 16 residues.

The CDR3 coding sequence is TGTGCCAGTAGTGGGACTCACACAGGGGGCACTGAAGCTTTCTTT. Translation gives CASSGTHTGGTEAFF. This rearrangement joins TRBV19 to TRBJ1-1; 8 nucleotides line up with TRBD1. V was pared by 5 bases and J by 4 bases, with 9 bases of the junction left unmatched. CDR3 length: 15 amino acids. The germline CDR1 and CDR2 sequences are LNHDA and SQIVND (reference sequence).

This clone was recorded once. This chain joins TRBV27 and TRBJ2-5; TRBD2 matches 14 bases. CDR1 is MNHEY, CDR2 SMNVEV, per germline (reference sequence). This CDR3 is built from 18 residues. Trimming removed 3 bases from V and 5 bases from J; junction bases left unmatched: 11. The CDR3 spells CASSFSGTSGGGGETQYF. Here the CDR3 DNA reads TGTGCCAGCAGTTTCTCCGGGACTAGCGGGGGCGGGGGTGAGACCCAGTACTTC.

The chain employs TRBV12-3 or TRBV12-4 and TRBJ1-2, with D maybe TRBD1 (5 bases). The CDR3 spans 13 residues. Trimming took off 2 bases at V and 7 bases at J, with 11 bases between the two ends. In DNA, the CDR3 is TGTGCCAGCAGTTTATCAGACAGCTTTGGCTACACCTTC. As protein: CASSLSDSFGYTF.

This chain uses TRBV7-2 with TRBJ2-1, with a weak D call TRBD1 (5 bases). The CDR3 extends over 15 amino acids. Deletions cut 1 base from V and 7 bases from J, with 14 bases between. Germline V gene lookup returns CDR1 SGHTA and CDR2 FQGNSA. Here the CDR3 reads CASSLESQGWNEQFF. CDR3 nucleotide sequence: TGTGCCAGCAGCTTAGAGTCGCAGGGTTGGAATGAGCAGTTCTTC.

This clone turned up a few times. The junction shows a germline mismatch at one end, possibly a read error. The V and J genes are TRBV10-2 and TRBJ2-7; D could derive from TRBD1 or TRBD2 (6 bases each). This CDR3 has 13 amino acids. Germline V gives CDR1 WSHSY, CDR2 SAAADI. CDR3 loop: CASTEGDFYEQYF. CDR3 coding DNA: TGCGCCAGCACTGAGGGGGACTTCTACGAGCAGTACTTC.

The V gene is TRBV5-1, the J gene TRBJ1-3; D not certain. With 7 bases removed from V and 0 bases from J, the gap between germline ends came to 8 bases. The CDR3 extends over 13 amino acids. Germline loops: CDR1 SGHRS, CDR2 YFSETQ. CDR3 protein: CASRGTSGNTIYF. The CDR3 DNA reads TGCGCCAGCCGGGGAACCTCTGGAAACACCATATATTTT.

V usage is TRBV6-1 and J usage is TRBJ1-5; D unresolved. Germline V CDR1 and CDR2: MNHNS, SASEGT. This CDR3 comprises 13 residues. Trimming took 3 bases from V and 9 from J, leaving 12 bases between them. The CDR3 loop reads CASSESRVAPQHF. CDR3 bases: TGTGCCAGCAGTGAGTCCCGGGTCGCGCCCCAGCATTTT.

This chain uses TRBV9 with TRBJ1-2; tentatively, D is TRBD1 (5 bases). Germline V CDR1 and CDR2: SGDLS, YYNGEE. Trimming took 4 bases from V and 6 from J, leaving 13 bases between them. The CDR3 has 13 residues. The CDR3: CASSRQGFDGYTF. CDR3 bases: TGTGCCAGCAGCAGGCAGGGTTTCGATGGCTACACCTTC.

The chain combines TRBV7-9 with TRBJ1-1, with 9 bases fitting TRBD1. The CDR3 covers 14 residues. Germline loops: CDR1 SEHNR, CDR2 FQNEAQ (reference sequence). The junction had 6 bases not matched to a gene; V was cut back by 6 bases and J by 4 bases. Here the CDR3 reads CASSPTGGGTEAFF. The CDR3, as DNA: TGTGCCAGCAGTCCTACAGGGGGCGGCACTGAAGCTTTCTTT.